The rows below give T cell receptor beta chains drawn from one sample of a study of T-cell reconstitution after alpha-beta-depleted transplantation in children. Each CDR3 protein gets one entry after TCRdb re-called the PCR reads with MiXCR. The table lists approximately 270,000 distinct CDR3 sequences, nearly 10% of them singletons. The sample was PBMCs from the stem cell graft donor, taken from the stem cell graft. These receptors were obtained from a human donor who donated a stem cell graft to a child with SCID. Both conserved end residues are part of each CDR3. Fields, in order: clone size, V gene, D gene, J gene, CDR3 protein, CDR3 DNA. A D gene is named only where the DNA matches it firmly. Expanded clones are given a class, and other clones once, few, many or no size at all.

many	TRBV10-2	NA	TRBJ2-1	CASRKDGEQFF	TGCGCCAGCAGGAAGGACGGTGAGCAGTTCTTC
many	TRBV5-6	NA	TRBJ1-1	CASSGRGLMNTEAFF	TGTGCCAGCAGCGGAAGGGGACTCATGAACACTGAAGCTTTCTTT
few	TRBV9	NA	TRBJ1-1	CASQDPGANTEAFF	TGTGCCAGCCAAGACCCGGGGGCGAACACTGAAGCTTTCTTT
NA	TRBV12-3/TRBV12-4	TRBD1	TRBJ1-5	CASSSQTGTGGGQPQHF	TGTGCCAGCAGTTCACAAACCGGGACAGGGGGCGGTCAGCCCCAGCATTTT
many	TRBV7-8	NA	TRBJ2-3	CASSPDRNTDTQYF	TGTGCCAGCAGCCCGGACAGAAACACAGATACGCAGTATTTT
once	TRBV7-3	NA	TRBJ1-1	CASSLSPALNTEAFF	TGTGCCAGCAGCTTATCCCCAGCCCTGAACACTGAAGCTTTCTTT
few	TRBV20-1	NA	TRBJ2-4	CSARIPAGSKNIQYF	TGCAGTGCTAGAATCCCAGCAGGGAGCAAAAACATTCAGTACTTC
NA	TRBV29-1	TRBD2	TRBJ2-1	CSPVGGSSYNEQFF	TGCAGCCCCGTGGGGGGGAGCTCCTACAATGAGCAGTTCTTC
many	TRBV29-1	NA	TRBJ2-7	CSVEGTGMYEQYF	TGCAGCGTTGAAGGAACCGGCATGTACGAGCAGTACTTC
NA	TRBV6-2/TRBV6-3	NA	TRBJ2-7	CASRPFGGRPHEQYF	TGTGCCAGCAGGCCCTTTGGGGGGCGCCCCCACGAGCAGTACTTC
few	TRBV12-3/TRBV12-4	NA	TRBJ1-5	CASSLNGGNQPQHF	TGTGCCAGCAGTTTAAATGGGGGTAATCAGCCCCAGCATTTT